This is a list of T cell receptor beta chains from one sample in a study of shared clonotypes between healthy human individuals. Libraries were prepared by immunoSEQ multiplex PCR; TCRdb keeps only in-frame clonotypes and omits some of them. The data hold 740,000 or so clones, with around 73% observed a single time. The specimen sequenced was memory CD4+ T cells sorted from blood. The source of these receptors is a woman aged 30 to 39 in good health. The CDR3 runs from the conserved cysteine through the conserved F or W. Each record gives: D gene, clone size, V gene, J gene, CDR3 protein, CDR3 DNA. D genes are given only for firm matches. Expanded clones are given a class, and other clones once, few, many or no size at all.

d_gene: .
abundance: .
v_gene: TRBV6-6
j_gene: TRBJ2-1
CDR3aa: CASSYGGNYNEQFF
CDR3nt: TGTGCCAGCAGTTACGGGGGGAACTACAATGAGCAGTTCTTC

d_gene: .
abundance: once
v_gene: TRBV28
j_gene: TRBJ1-3
CDR3aa: CASSYGQRRHTIYF
CDR3nt: TGTGCCAGCAGTTACGGACAGCGTAGGCACACCATATATTTT

d_gene: .
abundance: many
v_gene: TRBV30
j_gene: TRBJ1-1
CDR3aa: CAWSLQGYPEAFF
CDR3nt: TGTGCCTGGAGTCTTCAGGGGTACCCTGAAGCTTTCTTT

d_gene: TRBD1
abundance: .
v_gene: TRBV2
j_gene: TRBJ2-6
CDR3aa: CASRNDRARSGANVLTF
CDR3nt: TGTGCCAGCAGAAACGACAGGGCTCGGTCTGGGGCCAACGTCCTGACTTTC

d_gene: .
abundance: .
v_gene: TRBV25-1
j_gene: TRBJ2-7
CDR3aa: CASSVTGPAYEQYF
CDR3nt: TGTGCCAGCAGTGTGACCGGGCCCGCCTACGAGCAGTACTTC

d_gene: TRBD2
abundance: .
v_gene: TRBV7-8
j_gene: TRBJ2-2
CDR3aa: CASSGLLAGGPGTGELFF
CDR3nt: TGTGCCAGCAGCGGCCTCTTAGCGGGAGGGCCGGGCACCGGGGAGCTGTTTTTT

d_gene: .
abundance: .
v_gene: TRBV4-1
j_gene: TRBJ2-5
CDR3aa: CASSRDYQETQYF
CDR3nt: TGCGCCAGCAGCCGGGACTACCAAGAGACCCAGTACTTC

d_gene: TRBD1
abundance: .
v_gene: TRBV27
j_gene: TRBJ2-4
CDR3aa: CASSQMGQTSSNIQYF
CDR3nt: TGTGCCAGCAGTCAGATGGGACAGACCTCTAGCAACATTCAGTACTTC

d_gene: .
abundance: few
v_gene: TRBV7-2
j_gene: TRBJ2-7
CDR3aa: CASSSQGGNNEQYF
CDR3nt: TGTGCCAGCAGTTCCCAGGGTGGGAACAACGAGCAGTACTTC

d_gene: .
abundance: .
v_gene: TRBV28
j_gene: TRBJ1-1
CDR3aa: CASSYPDRNTEAFF
CDR3nt: TGTGCCAGCAGTTACCCGGACAGGAACACTGAAGCTTTCTTT

d_gene: .
abundance: few
v_gene: TRBV5-1
j_gene: TRBJ1-3
CDR3aa: CASSPGTSGNTIYF
CDR3nt: TGCGCCAGCAGCCCCGGGACATCTGGAAACACCATATATTTT

d_gene: .
abundance: .
v_gene: TRBV6-5
j_gene: TRBJ1-1
CDR3aa: CASRPGPWQEAFF
CDR3nt: TGTGCCAGCAGACCCGGACCGTGGCAGGAAGCTTTCTTT

d_gene: TRBD2
abundance: .
v_gene: TRBV11-3
j_gene: TRBJ2-1
CDR3aa: CASSLGLADFYNEQFF
CDR3nt: TGTGCCAGCAGCCTAGGACTAGCGGACTTTTACAATGAGCAGTTCTTC

d_gene: TRBD1
abundance: .
v_gene: TRBV29-1
j_gene: TRBJ2-3
CDR3aa: CSVVRTGSTDTQYF
CDR3nt: TGCAGCGTTGTCAGGACAGGGAGCACAGATACGCAGTATTTT

d_gene: TRBD2
abundance: .
v_gene: TRBV10-1
j_gene: TRBJ2-2
CDR3aa: CASSSLAGAFQGGELFF
CDR3nt: TGCGCCAGCAGCAGCCTAGCGGGAGCCTTCCAAGGAGGGGAGCTGTTTTTT

d_gene: .
abundance: .
v_gene: TRBV5-1
j_gene: TRBJ1-1
CDR3aa: CASSWDDSNTEAFF
CDR3nt: TGCGCCAGCAGCTGGGACGATTCGAACACTGAAGCTTTCTTT

d_gene: .
abundance: .
v_gene: TRBV5-1
j_gene: TRBJ1-2
CDR3aa: CASSPPSVRYGYTF
CDR3nt: TGCGCCAGCAGCCCGCCAAGTGTGCGCTATGGCTACACCTTC

d_gene: TRBD2
abundance: .
v_gene: TRBV6-5
j_gene: TRBJ2-3
CDR3aa: CASSLGSGRFADTQYF
CDR3nt: TGTGCCAGCAGTTTAGGAAGCGGGAGGTTTGCAGATACGCAGTATTTT

d_gene: .
abundance: .
v_gene: TRBV6-6
j_gene: TRBJ2-1
CDR3aa: CASSPGGDEQFF
CDR3nt: TGTGCCAGCAGCCCAGGAGGTGACGAGCAGTTCTTC

d_gene: TRBD2
abundance: .
v_gene: TRBV7-2
j_gene: TRBJ2-1
CDR3aa: CASSSGLALYNEQFF
CDR3nt: TGTGCCAGCAGTTCCGGACTAGCGCTTTACAATGAGCAGTTCTTC

d_gene: .
abundance: .
v_gene: TRBV10-3
j_gene: TRBJ1-4
CDR3aa: CAISESSPGNEKLFF
CDR3nt: TGTGCCATCAGTGAGTCGAGCCCGGGTAATGAAAAACTGTTTTTT

d_gene: .
abundance: few
v_gene: TRBV2
j_gene: TRBJ1-2
CDR3aa: CASSGLLSSGYGYTF
CDR3nt: TGTGCCAGCAGTGGACTCTTGTCGAGCGGCTATGGCTACACCTTC

d_gene: .
abundance: .
v_gene: TRBV11-1
j_gene: TRBJ2-3
CDR3aa: CASSPGRDRTDTQYF
CDR3nt: TGTGCCAGCAGCCCGGGGCGGGATCGCACAGATACGCAGTATTTT

d_gene: TRBD1
abundance: .
v_gene: TRBV30
j_gene: TRBJ2-5
CDR3aa: CAWSLTGGVETQYF
CDR3nt: TGTGCCTGGAGTCTGACAGGGGGAGTGGAGACCCAGTACTTC

d_gene: .
abundance: .
v_gene: TRBV28
j_gene: TRBJ1-2
CDR3aa: CASSSVGYGYTF
CDR3nt: TGTGCCAGCAGTTCCGTCGGCTATGGCTACACCTTC

d_gene: .
abundance: .
v_gene: TRBV19
j_gene: TRBJ1-2
CDR3aa: CASSWPGQTANYGYTF
CDR3nt: TGTGCCAGTAGTTGGCCCGGGCAGACAGCGAACTATGGCTACACCTTC

d_gene: .
abundance: .
v_gene: TRBV28
j_gene: TRBJ2-1
CDR3aa: CASSLSIGSYEQFF
CDR3nt: TGTGCCAGCAGCTTAAGTATCGGTAGCTATGAGCAGTTCTTC

d_gene: .
abundance: .
v_gene: TRBV7-6
j_gene: TRBJ2-2
CDR3aa: CASSRRQALNTGELFF
CDR3nt: TGTGCCAGCAGCCGCCGACAGGCGCTGAACACCGGGGAGCTGTTTTTT

d_gene: TRBD1
abundance: .
v_gene: TRBV5-1
j_gene: TRBJ2-1
CDR3aa: CASSLRTGGDEQFF
CDR3nt: TGCGCCAGCAGCTTAAGGACAGGGGGCGATGAGCAGTTCTTC

d_gene: .
abundance: .
v_gene: TRBV28
j_gene: TRBJ1-3
CDR3aa: CASSSGEGDGNTIYF
CDR3nt: TGTGCCAGCAGTAGCGGGGAGGGGGACGGAAACACCATATATTTT

d_gene: .
abundance: .
v_gene: TRBV27
j_gene: TRBJ1-1
CDR3aa: CASRRNTEAFF
CDR3nt: TGTGCCAGCAGGCGGAACACTGAAGCTTTCTTT

d_gene: .
abundance: .
v_gene: TRBV4-1
j_gene: TRBJ2-2
CDR3aa: CASSQNAGSFGELFF
CDR3nt: TGCGCCAGCAGCCAAAACGCGGGATCATTTGGGGAGCTGTTTTTT

d_gene: TRBD1
abundance: .
v_gene: TRBV29-1
j_gene: TRBJ1-3
CDR3aa: CSGHWHRGFGNTIYF
CDR3nt: TGCAGCGGACATTGGCACAGGGGGTTCGGAAACACCATATATTTT

d_gene: .
abundance: few
v_gene: TRBV5-1
j_gene: TRBJ1-4
CDR3aa: CASSPGTEGEKLFF
CDR3nt: TGCGCCAGCAGCCCTGGGACGGAAGGTGAAAAACTGTTTTTT